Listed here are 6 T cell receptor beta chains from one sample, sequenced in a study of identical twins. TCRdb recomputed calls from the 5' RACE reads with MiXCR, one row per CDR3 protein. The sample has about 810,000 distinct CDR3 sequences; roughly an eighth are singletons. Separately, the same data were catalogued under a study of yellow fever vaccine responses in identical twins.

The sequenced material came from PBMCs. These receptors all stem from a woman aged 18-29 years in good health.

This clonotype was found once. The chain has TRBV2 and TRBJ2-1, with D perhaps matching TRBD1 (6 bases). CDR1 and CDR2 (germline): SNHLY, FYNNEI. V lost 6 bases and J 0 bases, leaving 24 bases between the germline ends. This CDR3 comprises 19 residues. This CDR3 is CASSPPLNREQSSYNEQFF. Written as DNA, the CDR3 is TGTGCCAGCAGCCCTCCACTTAACAGGGAACAGAGCTCCTACAATGAGCAGTTCTTC. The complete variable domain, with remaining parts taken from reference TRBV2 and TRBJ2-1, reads EPEVTQTPSHQVTQMGQEVILRCVPISNHLYFYWYRQILGQKVEFLVSFYNNEISEKSEIFDDQFSVERPDGSNFTLKIRSTKLEDSAMYFCASSPPLNREQSSYNEQFFGPGTRLTVL.

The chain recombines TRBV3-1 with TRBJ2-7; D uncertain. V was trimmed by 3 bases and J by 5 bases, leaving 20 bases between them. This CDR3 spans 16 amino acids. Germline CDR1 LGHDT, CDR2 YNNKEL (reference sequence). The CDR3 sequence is CASSHFTKGFANEQYF. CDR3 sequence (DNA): TGTGCCAGCAGCCATTTCACGAAAGGGTTTGCAAACGAGCAGTACTTC.

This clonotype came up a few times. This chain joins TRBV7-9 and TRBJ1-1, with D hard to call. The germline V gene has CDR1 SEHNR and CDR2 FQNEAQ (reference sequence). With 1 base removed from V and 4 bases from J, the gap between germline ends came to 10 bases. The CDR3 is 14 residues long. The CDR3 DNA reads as TGTGCCAGCAGCTTAGGGCTATGGAGCACTGAAGCTTTCTTT. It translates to CASSLGLWSTEAFF.

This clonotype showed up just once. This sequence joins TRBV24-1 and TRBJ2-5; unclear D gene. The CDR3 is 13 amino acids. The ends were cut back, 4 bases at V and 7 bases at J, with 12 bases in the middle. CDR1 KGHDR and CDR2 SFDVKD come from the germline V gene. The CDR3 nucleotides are TGTGCCACCAGTGACGGACCCCCGGGGACCCAGTACTTC. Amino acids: CATSDGPPGTQYF.

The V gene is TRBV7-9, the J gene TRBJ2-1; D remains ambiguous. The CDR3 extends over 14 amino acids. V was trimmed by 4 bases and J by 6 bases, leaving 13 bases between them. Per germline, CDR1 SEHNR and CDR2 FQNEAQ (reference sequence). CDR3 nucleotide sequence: TGTGCCAGCAGCTATAACATAGGGTCCAATGAGCAGTTCTTC. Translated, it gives CASSYNIGSNEQFF.

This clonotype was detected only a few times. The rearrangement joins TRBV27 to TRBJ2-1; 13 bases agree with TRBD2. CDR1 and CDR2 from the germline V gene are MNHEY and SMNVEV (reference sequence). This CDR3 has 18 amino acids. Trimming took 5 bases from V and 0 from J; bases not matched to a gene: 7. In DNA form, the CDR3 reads TGTGCCAGCAGTACCCGGACTAGCGGGGGTCCCTCCTACAATGAGCAGTTCTTC. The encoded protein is CASSTRTSGGPSYNEQFF.